The next 15 T cell receptor beta chains were all read from a single sample in a study of T cells in Graves' hyperthyroidism and ophthalmopathy. Amplification of TCR beta CDR3 regions was performed using RNA transcripts as template. The TCR CDR3 was amplified in a first-round RT-PCR using the HTBI primer set. TCRdb reprocessed the multiplex PCR reads with MiXCR, giving one entry per CDR3 protein. Among some 570,000 distinct CDR3 sequences, under 20% were seen once, and the ten largest hold roughly a sixth. Input material: blood. The source of these receptors is a young woman with Graves' ophthalmopathy.

This clonotype appeared many times. CDR3 DNA sequence: TGTGCCAGCAGTTGGGACACAGATACGCAGTATTTT. Translating gives CASSWDTDTQYF. This chain uses TRBV12-3 or TRBV12-4 with TRBJ2-3; D unresolved. The CDR3 is 12 residues long. Deletions cut 4 bases from V and 2 bases from J, with 4 bases between.

This clonotype has just one count. The genes are TRBV12-3 or TRBV12-4 and TRBJ1-5; weak D call: TRBD1 (6 bases). The CDR3 extends over 14 amino acids. V lost 5 bases and J lost 2, with 10 bases in between. Written as DNA, the CDR3 is TGTGCCAGCAGTCGAGGACAGCGCAATCAGCCCCAGCATTTT. This codes for CASSRGQRNQPQHF.

The V and J genes are TRBV9 and TRBJ2-1; tentatively, D is TRBD1 or TRBD2 (7 bases each). The V and J ends lost 6 bases and 9 bases respectively, with 13 bases between them. The CDR3 consists of 12 residues. Germline V gene lookup returns CDR1 SGDLS and CDR2 YYNGEE. CDR3 DNA: TGTGCCAGCAATTCAGGGGGGGTTGAGCAGTTCTTC. Protein sequence: CASNSGGVEQFF.

This clonotype was recorded at least ten times. This rearrangement joins TRBV28 to TRBJ2-5, with TRBD1 matching 9 bases. Germline V gene data show CDR1 as MDHEN and CDR2 as SYDVKM. The ends lost 5 bases at V and 7 bases at J; junction bases unmatched: 17. The CDR3 runs to 17 residues. This CDR3 is CASSAFAGRTGELTQYF. CDR3 coding DNA: TGTGCCAGCAGTGCCTTCGCGGGGCGGACAGGGGAGTTGACCCAGTACTTC. Supplemented by reference TRBV28 and TRBJ2-5, the full variable domain reads DVKVTQSSRYLVKRTGEKVFLECVQDMDHENMFWYRQDPGLGLRLIYFSYDVKMKEKGDIPEGYSVSREKKERFSLILESASTNQTSMYLCASSAFAGRTGELTQYFGPGTRLLVL.

This clonotype was detected many times. The J gene is TRBJ1-1, the V gene TRBV28; tentatively, D is TRBD1 (6 bases). V lost 6 bases, J lost 2 bases, and 19 bases lay in between. Germline loops: CDR1 MDHEN, CDR2 SYDVKM. The CDR3 runs to 16 residues. The chain's CDR3 is CASRHPKGGPNTEAFF. The CDR3 DNA follows: TGTGCCAGCAGGCACCCTAAAGGGGGGCCTAACACTGAAGCTTTCTTT.

The rearrangement joins TRBV27 to TRBJ2-7, with no clear D. Germline-derived CDR1 and CDR2 are MNHEY and SMNVEV (reference sequence). The CDR3 is 15 residues long. Trimming pared 1 base from V and 7 bases from J, leaving 17 bases between. CDR3 DNA sequence: TGTGCCAGCAGTTTATTGCGGAGTTCCCTGGGGGAGCAGTACTTC. This codes for CASSLLRSSLGEQYF.

This clonotype appeared many times. This chain uses TRBV4-2 with TRBJ2-2; 8 bases agree with TRBD2. Germline V gene lookup returns CDR1 LGHNA and CDR2 YNFKEQ. The CDR3 has 17 amino acids. After removal of 0 bases from V and 3 bases from J, the junction contained 6 bases not matched to a gene. The CDR3 sequence: CASSQDRREVDTGELFF. Written as DNA, the CDR3 is TGTGCCAGCAGCCAAGATCGGCGGGAGGTCGACACCGGGGAGCTGTTTTTT.

Many counts were recorded for this clonotype. The chain carries TRBV5-1 and TRBJ1-2, with TRBD1 matching over 8 bases. This CDR3 comprises 15 residues. Losses at the gene ends were 4 bases for V and 4 bases for J; bases not matched to a gene: 9. Germline CDR1 reads SGHRS; CDR2 reads YFSETQ. The CDR3 here is CASSLDREGIYGYTF. DNA for the CDR3: TGCGCCAGCAGCCTGGACAGGGAGGGCATCTATGGCTACACCTTC. Complete variable domain (other parts from reference TRBV5-1 and TRBJ1-2): KAGVTQTPRYLIKTRGQQVTLSCSPISGHRSVSWYQQTPGQGLQFLFEYFSETQRNKGNFPGRFSGRQFSNSRSEMNVSTLELGDSALYLCASSLDREGIYGYTFGSGTRLTVV.

The rearrangement uses TRBV9 and TRBJ2-7; 8 nucleotides match TRBD1. The CDR3 totals 15 residues. The V gene end was trimmed by 4 bases and the J gene end by 0 bases; junction bases not matched to a gene: 6. The germline V gene has CDR1 SGDLS and CDR2 YYNGEE. The CDR3 protein is CASSPGQVNSYEQYF. CDR3 nucleotide sequence: TGTGCCAGCAGCCCGGGACAGGTAAACTCCTACGAGCAGTACTTC.

V usage is TRBV19 and J usage is TRBJ1-5; a weak D match, TRBD1 (5 bases). The ends were cut back, 7 bases at V and 1 base at J, with 17 bases in the middle. The length of the CDR3 is 16 residues. Germline V gives CDR1 LNHDA, CDR2 SQIVND (reference sequence). The CDR3 DNA reads TGTGCCAGTAACTCAATCGGGACCCAGAGCAATCAGCCCCAGCATTTT. This translates into CASNSIGTQSNQPQHF.

A few counts support this clonotype. The rearrangement joins TRBV30 to TRBJ2-4; 15 positions agree with TRBD2. Trimming cost V 0 bases and J 3 bases; bases outside gene matches: 9. This CDR3 is 19 amino acids long. Germline V gene sequence: CDR1 GTSNPN, CDR2 SVGIG (reference sequence). This chain's CDR3 is CAWSVRGLAGGQVKNIQYF. In DNA form, the CDR3 reads TGTGCCTGGAGTGTACGAGGACTAGCGGGGGGGCAAGTCAAAAACATTCAGTACTTC.

This clonotype showed up many times. The V and J genes are TRBV7-2 and TRBJ2-5; D gene uncertain. This CDR3 has 16 amino acids. CDR1 is SGHTA and CDR2 is FQGNSA in the germline V gene. The V end lost 5 bases, the J end lost 5 bases, and 21 bases lay between the germline ends. The CDR3 region is CASSPSGSFPSETQYF. The CDR3 nucleotides read TGTGCCAGCAGCCCATCGGGTAGCTTCCCTTCCGAGACCCAGTACTTC.

V is TRBV5-6 and J is TRBJ1-2; a weak D match, TRBD1 (5 bases). V was cut by 1 base and J by 4 bases, with 26 bases left in between. Per germline, CDR1 SGHDT and CDR2 YYEEEE. CDR3 length: 19 residues. The CDR3 DNA reads as TGTGCCAGCAGCTTGAGTTTGGAGTCAGCAACAGGTCGTTTCTATGGCTACACCTTC. Translation gives CASSLSLESATGRFYGYTF.

This clonotype has just a few counts. This sequence joins TRBV4-3 and TRBJ2-3; D is unclear. Germline V gives CDR1 LGHNA, CDR2 YSLEER. The CDR3 is made up of 16 amino acids. Trimming removed 0 bases from V and 6 bases from J, with 16 bases in between. CDR3: CASSQEETVLPDTQYF. The CDR3 nucleotides read TGCGCCAGCAGCCAAGAAGAAACAGTTCTTCCTGATACGCAGTATTTT.

The V gene is TRBV5-1, the J gene TRBJ2-1, with a weak D call TRBD2 (6 bases). This CDR3 is built from 16 residues. Germline V lookup: CDR1 SGHRS, CDR2 YFSETQ. V was shortened by 6 bases and J by 0 bases, with 16 bases between the two germline ends. The CDR3: CASTPAGLSSYNEQFF. DNA of the CDR3: TGCGCCAGCACCCCAGCGGGCCTAAGCTCCTACAATGAGCAGTTCTTC.